The 9 T cell receptor beta chains below come from one sample, sequenced in a study of T-cell reconstitution after alpha-beta-depleted transplantation in children. Unique molecular identifiers featured in how the TCRbeta library was prepared. TCRdb itself ran the PCR reads through MiXCR, one entry per CDR3 protein. The table has about 510,000 distinct CDR3 sequences, 11% seen once. Specimen: PBMCs, mostly from graft donor cells, collected 180 days after TCRalphabeta/CD19-depleted stem cell transplant. The receptor source for this set is a female patient aged 2 to 10 who had a stem cell transplant for aplastic anemia, so the T cells may come from the graft donor.

This chain links TRBV12-3 or TRBV12-4 with TRBJ1-5; TRBD1 matches at 8 bases. V shed 5 bases and J 7 bases; nucleotides not matched to a gene: 10. The CDR3 extends over 15 amino acids. The CDR3 here is CASSSRQGSDQPQHF. In nucleotides, the CDR3 is TGTGCCAGCAGTAGCCGACAGGGGAGTGACCAGCCCCAGCATTTT.

This clonotype appeared a few times. V usage is TRBV28 and J usage is TRBJ1-5; D call uncertain. CDR1 is MDHEN, CDR2 SYDVKM, per germline. CDR3 size: 12 residues. V shed 7 bases and J shed 7 bases, with 11 bases lying between them. DNA of the CDR3: TGTGCCAGCACCACCGGCGGCCAGCCCCAGCATTTT. It yields the protein CASTTGGQPQHF.

The chain uses TRBV20-1 and TRBJ2-1; D not certain. Germline values: CDR1 DFQATT, CDR2 SNEGSKA (reference sequence). This CDR3 has 13 residues. V was clipped by 4 bases and J by 12 bases, with 19 bases between them. The CDR3 nucleotides read TGCAGTGCTAATTTTAAGGGATTCGGTGGGCAGTTCTTC. Protein: CSANFKGFGGQFF.

This clonotype has ten or more counts. V and J are TRBV5-5 and TRBJ2-7, with 8 bases aligning to TRBD1. This CDR3 region has 15 residues. Germline-derived CDR1 and CDR2 are SGHKS and YYEKEE (reference sequence). V was pared by 4 bases and J by 0 bases, with 6 bases of the junction left unmatched. CDR3 loop: CASSTGTGSSYEQYV. The CDR3 DNA sequence: TGTGCCAGCAGCACCGGGACAGGAAGCTCCTACGAGCAGTACGTC.

This clonotype has just a few counts. The genes are TRBV10-3 and TRBJ1-3, with a tentative D call TRBD1 (6 bases). Deletions cut 5 bases from V and 2 bases from J, with 19 bases between. Germline CDR1 ENHRY, CDR2 SYGVKD. The CDR3 is 17 residues long. The CDR3 nucleotides are TGTGCCATCAGTCCAGGACAGACCCTAACCCCTGGAAACACCATATATTTT. Residues: CAISPGQTLTPGNTIYF.

This clonotype has just a few counts. This chain connects TRBV28 to TRBJ2-7; maybe TRBD1 (5 bases). The germline gives CDR1 MDHEN, CDR2 SYDVKM. V lost 3 bases to trimming and J lost 2 bases, with 11 bases between them. The CDR3 has 14 residues. CDR3 bases: TGTGCCAGCAGTTTCCTCAGACAGACCTACGAGCAGTACTTC. Translating gives CASSFLRQTYEQYF.

Only a few counts were recorded for this clonotype. The chain recombines TRBV15 with TRBJ2-5, with D possibly being TRBD2 (6 bases). V lost 7 bases and J 5 bases, leaving 26 bases between the germline ends. CDR1 is LNHNV, CDR2 YYDKDF, per germline (reference sequence). The CDR3 consists of 17 residues. CDR3 nucleotide sequence: TGTGCCACCAAGACGTCCTCGGCTTGGAGGGCCCGCGAGACCCAGTACTTC. Residues: CATKTSSAWRARETQYF.

This clonotype was seen many times. This chain joins TRBV7-2 and TRBJ2-3, with 9 bases fitting TRBD2. Germline lookup yields CDR1 SGHTA and CDR2 FQGNSA. The CDR3 contains 16 residues. The V segment lost 8 bases and the J segment 7 bases; nucleotides outside the gene matches: 16. Here the CDR3 DNA reads TGTGCCAGCGGCCGGGAGGCGGGAGGGCCAGGATATACGCAGTATTTT. Its protein is CASGREAGGPGYTQYF.

The chain carries TRBV9 and TRBJ1-6, with D unclear. CDR1 is SGDLS, CDR2 YYNGEE, per germline. The CDR3 loop spans 12 amino acids. Trimming took 4 bases from V and 12 from J, leaving 11 bases between them. The CDR3 DNA follows: TGTGCCAGCAGCTCTCTTGGAGGACCCCTCCACTTT. It encodes CASSSLGGPLHF.